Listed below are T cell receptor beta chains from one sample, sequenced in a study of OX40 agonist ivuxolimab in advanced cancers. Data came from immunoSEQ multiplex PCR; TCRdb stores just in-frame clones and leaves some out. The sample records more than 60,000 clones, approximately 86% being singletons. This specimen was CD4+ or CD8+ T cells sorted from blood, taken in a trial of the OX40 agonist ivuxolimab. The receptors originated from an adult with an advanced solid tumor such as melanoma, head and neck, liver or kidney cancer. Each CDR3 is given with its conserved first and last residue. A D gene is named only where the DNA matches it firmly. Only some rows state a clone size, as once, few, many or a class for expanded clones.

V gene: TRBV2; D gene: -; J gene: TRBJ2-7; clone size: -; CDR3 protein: CASSVGLGIEQYF; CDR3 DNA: TGTGCCAGCAGTGTGGGCCTGGGGATTGAGCAGTACTTC
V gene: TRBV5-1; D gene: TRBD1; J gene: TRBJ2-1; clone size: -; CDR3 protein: CASSWTGYNEQFF; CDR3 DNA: TGCGCCAGCAGCTGGACAGGGTACAATGAGCAGTTCTTC
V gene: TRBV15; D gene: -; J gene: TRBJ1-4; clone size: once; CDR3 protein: CATSRGGSMGATNEKLFF; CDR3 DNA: TGTGCCACCAGCAGAGGTGGGTCGATGGGGGCAACTAATGAAAAACTGTTTTTT
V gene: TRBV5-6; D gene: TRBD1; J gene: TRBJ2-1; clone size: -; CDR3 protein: CASSLQSRDRGQGEQFF; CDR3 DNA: TGTGCCAGCAGCCTTCAGTCACGGGACAGGGGGCAGGGAGAGCAGTTCTTC
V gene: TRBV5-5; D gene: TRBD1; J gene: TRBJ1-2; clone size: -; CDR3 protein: CASSLEGTGDMSYTF; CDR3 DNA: TGTGCCAGCAGCTTGGAAGGGACAGGGGATATGAGCTACACCTTC
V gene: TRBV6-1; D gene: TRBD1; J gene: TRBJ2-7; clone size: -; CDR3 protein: CASSRGQEYEQYF; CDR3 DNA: TGTGCCAGCAGTAGGGGACAGGAATACGAGCAGTACTTC
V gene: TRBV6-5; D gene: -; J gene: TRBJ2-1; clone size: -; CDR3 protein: CASSYPGLNNEQFF; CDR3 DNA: TGTGCCAGCAGTTACCCGGGACTGAACAATGAGCAGTTCTTC
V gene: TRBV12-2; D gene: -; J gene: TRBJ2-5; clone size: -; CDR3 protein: CASRLGQGLPPRETQYF; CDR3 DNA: TGTGCAAGTCGCTTAGGGCAGGGACTACCGCCACGAGAGACCCAGTACTTC
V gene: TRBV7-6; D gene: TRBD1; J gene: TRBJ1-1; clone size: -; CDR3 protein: CASSPRGDRGNTEAFF; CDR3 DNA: TGTGCCAGCAGCCCCCGAGGGGACAGGGGGAACACTGAAGCTTTCTTT
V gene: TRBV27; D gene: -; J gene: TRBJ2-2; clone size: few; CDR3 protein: CASSLQAIINTGELFF; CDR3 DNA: TGTGCCAGCAGTTTACAGGCGATTATTAACACCGGGGAGCTGTTTTTT
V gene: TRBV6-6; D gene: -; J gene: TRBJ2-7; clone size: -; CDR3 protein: CASSYSAGYEQYF; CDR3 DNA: TGTGCCAGCAGTTACTCGGCCGGCTACGAGCAGTACTTC
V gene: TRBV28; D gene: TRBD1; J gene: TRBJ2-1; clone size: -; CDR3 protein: CASSPADRVNNEQFF; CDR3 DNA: TGTGCCAGCAGTCCCGCGGACAGGGTAAACAATGAGCAGTTCTTC
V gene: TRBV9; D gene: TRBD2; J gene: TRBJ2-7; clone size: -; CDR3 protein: CASSGLAESYEQYF; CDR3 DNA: TGTGCCAGCAGCGGCCTAGCGGAATCCTACGAGCAGTACTTC
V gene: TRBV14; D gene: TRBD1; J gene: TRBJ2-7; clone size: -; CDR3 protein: CASSQAGGSYEQYF; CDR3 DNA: TGTGCCAGCAGCCAAGCAGGGGGCTCCTACGAGCAGTACTTC
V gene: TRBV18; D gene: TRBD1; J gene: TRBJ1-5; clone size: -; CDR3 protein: CASSPTGQWSNQPQHF; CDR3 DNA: TGTGCCAGCTCACCGACAGGGCAGTGGAGCAATCAGCCCCAGCATTTT
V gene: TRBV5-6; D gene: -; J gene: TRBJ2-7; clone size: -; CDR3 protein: CASSLAGEQYF; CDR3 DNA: TGTGCCAGCAGCTTGGCGGGCGAGCAGTACTTC
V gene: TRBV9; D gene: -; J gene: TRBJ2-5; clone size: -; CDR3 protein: CASSVWGSRQETQYF; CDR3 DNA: TGTGCCAGCAGCGTATGGGGGAGTAGGCAAGAGACCCAGTACTTC
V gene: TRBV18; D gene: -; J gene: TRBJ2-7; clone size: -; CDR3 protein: CASSQGLYEQYF; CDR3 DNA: TGTGCCAGCTCACAGGGACTCTACGAGCAGTACTTC
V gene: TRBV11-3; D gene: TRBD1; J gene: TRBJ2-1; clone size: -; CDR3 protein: CASSGDRVGNEQFF; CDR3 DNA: TGTGCCAGCAGCGGGGACAGGGTTGGGAATGAGCAGTTCTTC
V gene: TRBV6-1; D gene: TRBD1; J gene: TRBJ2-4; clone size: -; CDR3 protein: CASSDRDRLAKNIQYF; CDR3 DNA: TGTGCCAGCAGTGACCGGGACAGATTAGCCAAAAACATTCAGTACTTC
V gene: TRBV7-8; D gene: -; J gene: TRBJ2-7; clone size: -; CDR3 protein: CASSLSPGGEPLYEQYF; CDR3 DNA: TGTGCCAGCAGCTTATCACCCGGGGGAGAACCGCTCTACGAGCAGTACTTC
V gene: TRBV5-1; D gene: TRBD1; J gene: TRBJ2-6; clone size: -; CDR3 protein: CASSLQGAGANVLTF; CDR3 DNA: TGCGCCAGCAGCCTACAGGGGGCTGGGGCCAACGTCCTGACTTTC
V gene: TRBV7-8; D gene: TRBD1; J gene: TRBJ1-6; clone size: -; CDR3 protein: CASSSTGGSGSPLHF; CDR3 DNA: TGTGCCAGCAGCTCAACAGGGGGCTCGGGTTCACCCCTCCACTTT
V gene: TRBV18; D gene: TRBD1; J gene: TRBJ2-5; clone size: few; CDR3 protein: CASSPPWAGTEETQYF; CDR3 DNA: TGTGCCAGCTCACCCCCATGGGCAGGGACAGAAGAGACCCAGTACTTC